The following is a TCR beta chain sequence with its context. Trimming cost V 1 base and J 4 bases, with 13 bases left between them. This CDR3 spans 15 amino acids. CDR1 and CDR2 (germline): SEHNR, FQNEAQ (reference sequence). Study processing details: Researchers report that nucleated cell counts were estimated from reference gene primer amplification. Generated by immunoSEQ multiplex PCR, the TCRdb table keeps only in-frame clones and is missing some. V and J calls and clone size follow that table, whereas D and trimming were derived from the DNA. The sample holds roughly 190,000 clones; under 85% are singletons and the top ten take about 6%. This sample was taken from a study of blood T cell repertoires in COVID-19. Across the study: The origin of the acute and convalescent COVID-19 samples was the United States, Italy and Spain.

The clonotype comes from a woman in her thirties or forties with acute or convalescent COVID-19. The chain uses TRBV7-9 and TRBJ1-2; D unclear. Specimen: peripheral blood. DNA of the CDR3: TGTGCCAGCAGCTTAGAACTGGTTCCTTCCTATGGCTACACCTTC. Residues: CASSLELVPSYGYTF.